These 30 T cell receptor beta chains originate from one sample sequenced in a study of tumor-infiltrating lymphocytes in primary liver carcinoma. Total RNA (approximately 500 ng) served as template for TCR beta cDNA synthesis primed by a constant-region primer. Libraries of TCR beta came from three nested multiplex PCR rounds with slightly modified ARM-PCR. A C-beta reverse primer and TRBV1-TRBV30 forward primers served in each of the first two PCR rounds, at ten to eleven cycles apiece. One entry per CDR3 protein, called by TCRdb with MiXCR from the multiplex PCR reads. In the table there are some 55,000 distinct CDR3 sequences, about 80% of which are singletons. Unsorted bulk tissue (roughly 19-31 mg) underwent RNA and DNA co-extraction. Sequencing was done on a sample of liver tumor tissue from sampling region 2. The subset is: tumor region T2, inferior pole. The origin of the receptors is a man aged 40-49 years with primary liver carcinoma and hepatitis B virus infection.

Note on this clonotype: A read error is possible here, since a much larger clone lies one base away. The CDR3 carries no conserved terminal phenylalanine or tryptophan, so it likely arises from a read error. The CDR3 is CASSLDRAAEAFL. The CDR3 DNA is TGTGCCAGCAGCTTAGACAGGGCGGCTGAAGCTTTCCTT. The V gene is TRBV7-9, the J gene TRBJ1-1; D possibly corresponds to TRBD1 (6 bases). The ends were cut back, 1 base at V and 6 bases at J, with 9 bases in the middle. Looked up from germline, CDR1 is SEHNR and CDR2 is FQNEAQ (reference sequence). This CDR3 is 13 amino acids long.

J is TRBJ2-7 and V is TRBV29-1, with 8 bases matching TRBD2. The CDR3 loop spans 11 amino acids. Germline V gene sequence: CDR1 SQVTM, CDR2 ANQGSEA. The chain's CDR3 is CNGRVAYEQYV. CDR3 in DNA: TGCAACGGGAGGGTTGCCTACGAGCAGTACGTC.

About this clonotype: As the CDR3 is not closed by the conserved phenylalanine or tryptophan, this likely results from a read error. The CDR3 sequence is CASSHASSVEQFL. The CDR3 region has the DNA TGCGCCAGCAGCCATGCTTCTAGCGTCGAGCAGTTCTTG. V is TRBV4-1 and J is TRBJ2-1; D is perhaps TRBD2 (6 bases). Germline CDR1 MGHRA, CDR2 YSYEKL. With 3 bases removed from V and 10 bases from J, the gap between germline ends came to 13 bases. This CDR3 is built from 13 residues.

The CDR3 is CASSSSRWDSGFDYYGYTF. For the CDR3, the DNA is TGTGCTAGCTCCTCCTCGCGGTGGGACTCCGGCTTCGATTACTATGGCTACACCTTC. This chain joins TRBV6-6 and TRBJ1-2; D might be TRBD1 (5 bases). Germline CDR1 MNHNY, CDR2 SVGAGI (reference sequence). There are 19 residues in the CDR3.

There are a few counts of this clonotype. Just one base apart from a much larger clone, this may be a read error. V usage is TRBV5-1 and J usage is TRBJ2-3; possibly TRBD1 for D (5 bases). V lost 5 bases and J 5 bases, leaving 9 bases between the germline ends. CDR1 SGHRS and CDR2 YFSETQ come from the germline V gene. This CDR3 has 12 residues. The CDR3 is CASRRQLDTQYF. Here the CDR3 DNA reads TGCGCCAGCAGAAGACAGTTAGATACGCAGTATTTT.

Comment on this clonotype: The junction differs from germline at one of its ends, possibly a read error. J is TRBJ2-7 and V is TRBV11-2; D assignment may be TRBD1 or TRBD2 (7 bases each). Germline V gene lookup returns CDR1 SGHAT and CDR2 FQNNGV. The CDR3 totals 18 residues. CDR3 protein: CASSLSVRLAGGGYEQYF. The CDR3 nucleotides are TGTGCCAGTAGCTTATCCGTTAGACTAGCAGGGGGGGGGTACGAGCAGTACTTC.

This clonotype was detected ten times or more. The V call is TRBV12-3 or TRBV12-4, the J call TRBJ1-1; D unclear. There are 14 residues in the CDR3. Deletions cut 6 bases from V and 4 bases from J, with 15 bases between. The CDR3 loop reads CASSLAHLSTEAFF. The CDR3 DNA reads TGTGCCAGCAGCCTAGCCCATCTTAGCACTGAAGCTTTCTTT.

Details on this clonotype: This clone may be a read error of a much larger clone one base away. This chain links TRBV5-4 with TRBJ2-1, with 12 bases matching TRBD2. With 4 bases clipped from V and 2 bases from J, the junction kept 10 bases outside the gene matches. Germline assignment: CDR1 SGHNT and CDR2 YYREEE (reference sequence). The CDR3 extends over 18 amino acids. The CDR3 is CASSQELAGGGPYNEQFF. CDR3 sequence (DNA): TGTGCCAGCAGCCAAGAACTAGCGGGAGGTGGGCCCTACAATGAGCAGTTCTTC.

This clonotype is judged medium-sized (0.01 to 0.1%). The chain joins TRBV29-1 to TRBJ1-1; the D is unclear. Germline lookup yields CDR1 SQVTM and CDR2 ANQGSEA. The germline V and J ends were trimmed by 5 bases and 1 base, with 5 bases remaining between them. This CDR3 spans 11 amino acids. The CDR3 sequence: CSVSSNTEAFF. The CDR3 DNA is TGCAGCGTTTCTTCGAACACTGAAGCTTTCTTT.

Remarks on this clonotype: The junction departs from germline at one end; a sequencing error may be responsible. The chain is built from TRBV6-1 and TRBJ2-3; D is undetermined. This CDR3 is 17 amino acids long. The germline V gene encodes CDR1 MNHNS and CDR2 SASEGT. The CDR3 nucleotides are TGTGCCAGAAGCCCCCCGGCAGCCTACACCTTCACAGATACGCACTATTTT. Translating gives CARSPPAAYTFTDTHYF.

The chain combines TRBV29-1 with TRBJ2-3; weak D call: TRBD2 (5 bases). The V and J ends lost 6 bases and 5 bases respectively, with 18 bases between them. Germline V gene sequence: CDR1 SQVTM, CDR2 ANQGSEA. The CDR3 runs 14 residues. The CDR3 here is CSVLLPGMVDTQYF. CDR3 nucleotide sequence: TGCAGCGTCCTTCTTCCGGGAATGGTAGATACGCAGTATTTT.

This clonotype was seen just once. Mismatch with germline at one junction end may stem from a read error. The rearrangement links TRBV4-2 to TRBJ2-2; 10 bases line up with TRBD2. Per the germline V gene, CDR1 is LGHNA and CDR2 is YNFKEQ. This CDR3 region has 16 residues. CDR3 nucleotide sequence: TGTGCCAGTACCCCGGGGACTAGCGTGAACACCGAGGAGTTGTTTTTT. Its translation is CASTPGTSVNTEELFF.

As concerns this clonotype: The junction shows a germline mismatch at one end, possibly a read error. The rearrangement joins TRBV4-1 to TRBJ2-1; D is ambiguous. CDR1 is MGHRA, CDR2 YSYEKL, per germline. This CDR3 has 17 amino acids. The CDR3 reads CASSQGRPCSSYNEQSF. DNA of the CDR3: TGCGCCAGCAGCCAAGGTAGGCCGTGTAGCTCCTACAATGAGCAGTCCTTC.

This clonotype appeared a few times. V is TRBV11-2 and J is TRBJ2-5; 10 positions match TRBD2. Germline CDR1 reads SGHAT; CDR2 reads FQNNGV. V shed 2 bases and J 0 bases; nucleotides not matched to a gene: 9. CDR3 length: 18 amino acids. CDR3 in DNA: TGTGCCAGCAGCTTACGTCCTGGACTAGCGGCGTACCAAGAGACCCAGTACTTC. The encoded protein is CASSLRPGLAAYQETQYF.

The CDR3 DNA reads as TGTGCCAGTAGTGGGTCTGGGAGTCTGGAGACCCAGTACTTC. It is translated as CASSGSGSLETQYF. The rearrangement links TRBV19 to TRBJ2-5; possibly TRBD2 for D (5 bases). Germline V gene data show CDR1 as LNHDA and CDR2 as SQIVND (reference sequence). Deletions cut 5 bases from V and 5 bases from J, with 15 bases between. The CDR3 is made up of 14 amino acids.

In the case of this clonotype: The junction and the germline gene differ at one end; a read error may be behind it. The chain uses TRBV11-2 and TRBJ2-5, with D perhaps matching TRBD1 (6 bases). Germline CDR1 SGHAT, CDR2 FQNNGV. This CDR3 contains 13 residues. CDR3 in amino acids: CASSVDFLGTQYF. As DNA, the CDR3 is TGTGCCAGCAGCGTAGATTTTCTGGGGACACAGTACTTC.

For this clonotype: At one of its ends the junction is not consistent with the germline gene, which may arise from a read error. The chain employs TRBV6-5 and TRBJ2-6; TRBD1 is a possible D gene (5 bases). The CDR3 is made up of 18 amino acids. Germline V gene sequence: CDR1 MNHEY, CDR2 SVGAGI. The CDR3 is CASSLWTWMKAGANILTF. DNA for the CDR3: TGCGCCAGCAGTCTTTGGACATGGATGAAAGCTGGGGCCAACATCCTGACTTTC.

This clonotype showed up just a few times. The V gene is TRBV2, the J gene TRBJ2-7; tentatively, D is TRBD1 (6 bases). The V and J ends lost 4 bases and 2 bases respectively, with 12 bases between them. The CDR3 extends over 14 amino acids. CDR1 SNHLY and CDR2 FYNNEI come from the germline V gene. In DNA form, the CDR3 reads TGTGCCAGCAGTGCCGGACAGCTAACCTACGAGCAGTACTTC. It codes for CASSAGQLTYEQYF.

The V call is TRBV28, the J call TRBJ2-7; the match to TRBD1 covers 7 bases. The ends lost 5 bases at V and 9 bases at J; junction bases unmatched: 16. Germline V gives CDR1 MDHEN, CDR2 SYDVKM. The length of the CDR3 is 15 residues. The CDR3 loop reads CASSIRGPLSYWQYF. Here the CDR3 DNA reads TGTGCCAGCAGTATAAGGGGGCCCCTGTCCTACTGGCAGTACTTC.

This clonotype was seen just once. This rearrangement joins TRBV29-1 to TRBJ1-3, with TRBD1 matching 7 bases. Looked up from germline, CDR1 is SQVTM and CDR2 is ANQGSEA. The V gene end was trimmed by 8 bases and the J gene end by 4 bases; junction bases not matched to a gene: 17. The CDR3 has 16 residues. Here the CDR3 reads CSRRDSRSSRGNTIYF. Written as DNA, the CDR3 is TGCAGCCGCCGGGACAGCCGCTCCTCGAGAGGAAACACCATATATTTT.

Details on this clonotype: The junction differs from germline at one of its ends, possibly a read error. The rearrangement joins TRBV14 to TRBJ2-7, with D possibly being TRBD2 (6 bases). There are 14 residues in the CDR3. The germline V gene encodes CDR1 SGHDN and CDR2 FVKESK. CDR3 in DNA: TGTGTCAGCAGCCATCGGGACTTTAGGTACGAGCAGTACTTT. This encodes CVSSHRDFRYEQYF.

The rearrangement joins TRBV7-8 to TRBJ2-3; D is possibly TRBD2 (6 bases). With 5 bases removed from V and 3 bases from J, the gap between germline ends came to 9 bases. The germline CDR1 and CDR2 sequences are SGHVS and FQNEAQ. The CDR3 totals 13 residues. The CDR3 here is CASSETRTDTQYF. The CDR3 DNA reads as TGTGCCAGCAGCGAGACTAGGACAGATACGCAGTATTTT.

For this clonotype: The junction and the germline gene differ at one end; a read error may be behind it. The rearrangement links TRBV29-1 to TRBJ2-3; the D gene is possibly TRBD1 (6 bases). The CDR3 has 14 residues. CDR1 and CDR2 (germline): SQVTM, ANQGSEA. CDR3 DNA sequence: TGCAGTGTCGCTCCTAGCTGGGACACAGATTCGCAGTATTTT. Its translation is CSVAPSWDTDSQYF.

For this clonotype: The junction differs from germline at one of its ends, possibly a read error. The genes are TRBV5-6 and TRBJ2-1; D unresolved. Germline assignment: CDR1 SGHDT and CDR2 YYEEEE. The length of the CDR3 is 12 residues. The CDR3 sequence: CAISTKIGEHFF. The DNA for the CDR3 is TGTGCCATCAGCACCAAGATTGGTGAGCACTTCTTC.

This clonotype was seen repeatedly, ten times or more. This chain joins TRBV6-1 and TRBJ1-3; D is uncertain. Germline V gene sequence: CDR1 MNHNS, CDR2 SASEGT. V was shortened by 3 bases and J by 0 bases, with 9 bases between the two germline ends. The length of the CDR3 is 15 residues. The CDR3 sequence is CASSDGIGSGNTIYF. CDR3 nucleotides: TGTGCCAGCAGTGATGGCATCGGCTCTGGAAACACCATATATTTT.

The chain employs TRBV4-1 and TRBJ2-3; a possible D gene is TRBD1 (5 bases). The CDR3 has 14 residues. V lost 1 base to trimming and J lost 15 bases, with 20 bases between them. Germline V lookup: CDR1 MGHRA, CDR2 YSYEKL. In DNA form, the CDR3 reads TGCGCCAGCAGCCAAGGAGTACAAGGGGATACGCGCTATTTT. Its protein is CASSQGVQGDTRYF.

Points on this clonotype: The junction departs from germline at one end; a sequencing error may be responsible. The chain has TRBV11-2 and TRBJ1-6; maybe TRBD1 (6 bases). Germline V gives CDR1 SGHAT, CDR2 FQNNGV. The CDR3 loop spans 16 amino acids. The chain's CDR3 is CSSSLRQVLYNSPLHF. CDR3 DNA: TGTAGCAGCAGCTTGAGACAGGTCCTTTATAATTCACCCCTCCATTTT.

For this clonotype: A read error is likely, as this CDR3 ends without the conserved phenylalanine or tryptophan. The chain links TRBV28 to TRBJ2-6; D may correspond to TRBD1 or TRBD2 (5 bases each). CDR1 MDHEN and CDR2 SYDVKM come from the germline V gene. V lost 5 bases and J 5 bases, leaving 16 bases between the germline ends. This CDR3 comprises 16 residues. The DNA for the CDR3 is TGTGCCAGCAGTCTCCGGGGACGGCTCTGGGCCAACGTCCTGACTTCC. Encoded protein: CASSLRGRLWANVLTS.

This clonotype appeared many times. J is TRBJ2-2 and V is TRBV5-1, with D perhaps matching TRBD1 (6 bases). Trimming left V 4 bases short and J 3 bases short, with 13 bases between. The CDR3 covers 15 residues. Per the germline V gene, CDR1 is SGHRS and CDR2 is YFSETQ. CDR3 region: CASSRAGAHTGELFF. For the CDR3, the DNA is TGCGCCAGCAGCCGCGCAGGGGCTCACACCGGGGAGCTGTTTTTT. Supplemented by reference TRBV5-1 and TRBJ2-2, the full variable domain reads KAGVTQTPRYLIKTRGQQVTLSCSPISGHRSVSWYQQTPGQGLQFLFEYFSETQRNKGNFPGRFSGRQFSNSRSEMNVSTLELGDSALYLCASSRAGAHTGELFFGEGSRLTVL.

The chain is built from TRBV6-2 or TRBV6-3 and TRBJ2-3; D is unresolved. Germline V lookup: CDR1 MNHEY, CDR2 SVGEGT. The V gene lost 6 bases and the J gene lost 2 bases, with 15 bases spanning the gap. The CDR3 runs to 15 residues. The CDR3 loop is CASRKQQHNTDTQYF. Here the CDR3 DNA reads TGTGCCAGCAGGAAACAGCAACATAACACAGATACGCAGTATTTT.